Presented here are 9 T cell receptor beta chains from one specimen sequenced in a study of T cell changes during pregnancy in multiple sclerosis. Clones were read by immunoSEQ multiplex PCR, and TCRdb kept only the in-frame ones, dropping some. Among 40,000 to 60,000 clones listed, 95% were seen once. Sequences were derived from CD8+ T cells from peripheral blood mononuclear cells, sampled in the first trimester of pregnancy. The receptor set was obtained from a female donor with multiple sclerosis, enrolled in a pregnancy study.

The V and J genes are TRBV29-1 and TRBJ2-7, with 8 nucleotides matching TRBD2. CDR1 is SQVTM and CDR2 is ANQGSEA in the germline V gene. The CDR3 is made up of 14 amino acids. V gave up 3 bases and J gave up 1 base; unmatched junction bases: 5. CDR3 in amino acids: CSVEGSGTSYEQYF. In DNA, the CDR3 is TGCAGCGTTGAGGGTAGCGGGACTTCCTACGAGCAGTACTTC.

This clone has just a few counts. This chain connects TRBV7-9 to TRBJ1-1, with D maybe TRBD1 (6 bases). The CDR3 contains 15 residues. V was pared by 1 base and J by 0 bases, with 9 bases between. Germline lookup yields CDR1 SEHNR and CDR2 FQNEAQ (reference sequence). CDR3 loop: CASSLGQGLNTEAFF. DNA for the CDR3: TGTGCCAGCAGCTTAGGGCAGGGGTTGAACACTGAAGCTTTCTTT.

The V gene is TRBV7-2, the J gene TRBJ2-2, with 10 bases aligning to TRBD2. Germline V gene data show CDR1 as SGHTA and CDR2 as FQGNSA. This CDR3 has 15 residues. V lost 2 bases and J lost 4; bases outside the gene matches: 1. The CDR3 is CASSLTSGITGELFF. CDR3 coding DNA: TGTGCCAGCAGCTTAACTAGCGGGATCACCGGGGAGCTGTTTTTT.

The chain carries TRBV28 and TRBJ2-1; TRBD1 aligns across 8 bases. The germline V gene encodes CDR1 MDHEN and CDR2 SYDVKM. The V and J ends lost 6 bases and 3 bases, in that order; junction bases with no gene match: 10. The CDR3 extends over 16 amino acids. The CDR3 region is CASRITLGTGYNEQFF. For the CDR3, the DNA is TGTGCCAGCAGAATAACCCTAGGGACAGGCTACAATGAGCAGTTCTTC.

The table lists this clone with a count of one. J is TRBJ2-7 and V is TRBV11-2; 9 bases are shared with TRBD2. This CDR3 contains 18 residues. With 0 bases clipped from V and 5 bases from J, the junction kept 14 bases outside the gene matches. The germline V gene encodes CDR1 SGHAT and CDR2 FQNNGV. The CDR3 DNA sequence: TGTGCCAGCAGCTTAGACCCCGGGGCCAGGACTAGCGTCCACGAGCAGTACTTC. Translated, it gives CASSLDPGARTSVHEQYF.

The chain combines TRBV19 with TRBJ2-7; the match to TRBD1 covers 7 bases. CDR3 length: 14 residues. The ends lost 1 base at V and 3 bases at J; junction bases unmatched: 3. In germline, CDR1 is LNHDA, CDR2 SQIVND (reference sequence). The CDR3 DNA follows: TGTGCCAGTAGTATAGTGGCAGGGGGCTACGAGCAGTACTTC. Protein: CASSIVAGGYEQYF.

This clone was recorded once. This chain links TRBV27 with TRBJ2-5; D is unclear. The V gene's germline CDR1 is MNHEY and CDR2 SMNVEV (reference sequence). V lost 2 bases and J lost 3, with 7 bases in between. This CDR3 has 13 amino acids. The CDR3 region is CASSLISEETQYF. In DNA form, the CDR3 reads TGTGCCAGCAGTTTAATTTCCGAAGAGACCCAGTACTTC.

The chain is built from TRBV28 and TRBJ2-3; TRBD2 matches 10 bases. The CDR3 runs 18 residues. Germline loops: CDR1 MDHEN, CDR2 SYDVKM. J lost 3 bases, V lost 3 bases, and 12 bases had no gene match. Written as DNA, the CDR3 is TGTGCCAGCAGTTTCCTAGGACTAGCGGAGTTTGGTACAGATACGCAGTATTTT. Its protein is CASSFLGLAEFGTDTQYF.

The rearrangement joins TRBV6-4 to TRBJ2-5; the match to TRBD1 covers 8 bases. V lost 0 bases and J lost 4; bases outside the gene matches: 4. Germline V gene lookup returns CDR1 MRHNA and CDR2 SNTAGT. The CDR3 has 15 amino acids. CDR3 nucleotides: TGTGCCAGCAGTGACTCTTCAGGGGGCGGAGAGACCCAGTACTTC. Its translation is CASSDSSGGGETQYF.